These T cell receptor beta chains were read from a single sample in a study of OX40 agonist ivuxolimab in advanced cancers. Assay: immunoSEQ multiplex PCR; the TCRdb copy retains only in-frame clones and omits some. The sample lists about 50,000 clones, about 81% occurring once. The sequencing used CD4+ or CD8+ T cells sorted from blood, collected in a trial of the OX40 agonist ivuxolimab. The receptors come from an adult with an advanced solid tumor such as melanoma, head and neck, liver or kidney cancer. Both conserved end residues are part of each CDR3. D genes are given only for firm matches. Size is stated for part of the rows, as once, few or many counts, or as a class when the clone is expanded.

DNA: TGTGCCAGCAACCTTGGAAGTCGTCATCAAGAGACCCAGTACTTC
CDR3: CASNLGSRHQETQYF
V: TRBV14
J: TRBJ2-5
size: -
D: -

DNA: TGTGCCAGCAGCCAAGACAGGGGGAATATTGGAAACACCATATATTTT
CDR3: CASSQDRGNIGNTIYF
V: TRBV14
J: TRBJ1-3
size: -
D: TRBD1

DNA: TGTGCTAGTGGCCCCCCGTTGTTAGCGGGATACGGTGAGCAGTTCTTC
CDR3: CASGPPLLAGYGEQFF
V: TRBV12-5
J: TRBJ2-1
size: -
D: TRBD2

DNA: TGTGCCAGCAGTCCACCTCCCGTGATCACAGATACGCAGTATTTT
CDR3: CASSPPPVITDTQYF
V: TRBV27
J: TRBJ2-3
size: few
D: -

DNA: TGTGCCAGCAGCTTTTCGACAGGGAGCCCTAATGAAAAACTGTTTTTT
CDR3: CASSFSTGSPNEKLFF
V: TRBV7-2
J: TRBJ1-4
size: -
D: TRBD1

DNA: TGTGCCAGCAGCAGCTTGGGGACAGGGCACACTGAAGCTTTCTTT
CDR3: CASSSLGTGHTEAFF
V: TRBV5-5
J: TRBJ1-1
size: once
D: TRBD1

DNA: TGTGCCAGCAGCTTGCTTGGGACAGGAGGGACTGAAGCTTTCTTT
CDR3: CASSLLGTGGTEAFF
V: TRBV5-6
J: TRBJ1-1
size: -
D: TRBD1

DNA: TGTGCCAGCAGTTCAACTAGCGGGAGTGGAGAGACCCAGTACTTC
CDR3: CASSSTSGSGETQYF
V: TRBV5-4
J: TRBJ2-5
size: -
D: TRBD2

DNA: TGTGCCATCAGTGAAGATAGCGGGAGCATCAACGAGCAGTACTTC
CDR3: CAISEDSGSINEQYF
V: TRBV10-3
J: TRBJ2-7
size: -
D: TRBD2

DNA: TGTGCCAGCAGTTCAAGACACGACGGATTAGAAAAACTGTTTTTT
CDR3: CASSSRHDGLEKLFF
V: TRBV6-5
J: TRBJ1-4
size: few
D: -

DNA: TGTGCCAGTAGTATCCGACAGGACTCCTACGAGCAGTACTTC
CDR3: CASSIRQDSYEQYF
V: TRBV19
J: TRBJ2-7
size: -
D: -

DNA: TGCGCCAGCAGCCAAGGGCGGGGTGGCAATCAGCCCCAGCATTTT
CDR3: CASSQGRGGNQPQHF
V: TRBV4-1
J: TRBJ1-5
size: once
D: -

DNA: TGTGCCAGCAGTCCTTCGGATATTGGACTAGCGGGGACTTACAATGAGCAGTTCTTC
CDR3: CASSPSDIGLAGTYNEQFF
V: TRBV27
J: TRBJ2-1
size: few
D: TRBD2

DNA: TGTGCCAGCAGCACCACTAGCGGGAGCTACGAGCAGTACTTC
CDR3: CASSTTSGSYEQYF
V: TRBV5-6
J: TRBJ2-7
size: -
D: TRBD2

DNA: TGTGCCAGCAGTCCGACTCGGACAGGGGGTTATTCACCCCTCCACTTT
CDR3: CASSPTRTGGYSPLHF
V: TRBV27
J: TRBJ1-6
size: -
D: TRBD1

DNA: TGTGCCAGCAGCCTGGGCCCCGTCGGGGAGACCCAGTACTTC
CDR3: CASSLGPVGETQYF
V: TRBV11-1
J: TRBJ2-5
size: -
D: -

DNA: TGTGCCAGCAGCTCCGGACAGGCCGATTGGGAAGAGACCCAGTACTTC
CDR3: CASSSGQADWEETQYF
V: TRBV11-2
J: TRBJ2-5
size: -
D: TRBD1

DNA: TGTGCCAGCAGCTTATTTCCACAGGTCGAGGGGGGCCGGGATATTGAAGCTTTCTTT
CDR3: CASSLFPQVEGGRDIEAFF
V: TRBV11-2
J: TRBJ1-1
size: -
D: -

DNA: TGTGCCAGCAGCTTAGTTTCCCAGGGGGAGACCCAGTACTTC
CDR3: CASSLVSQGETQYF
V: TRBV7-2
J: TRBJ2-5
size: -
D: -

DNA: TGTGCCAGCAGCTTAGGACTAGCGGGATTTACAGATACGCAGTATTTT
CDR3: CASSLGLAGFTDTQYF
V: TRBV7-2
J: TRBJ2-3
size: -
D: TRBD2

DNA: TGTGCCAGCAGCCCCGCGTATGGAGGGGAGTATTTT
CDR3: CASSPAYGGEYF
V: TRBV7-9
J: TRBJ2-3
size: -
D: -

DNA: TGTGCCAGTAGTATAGGCGGTTTAGGCCATGGCTACACCTTC
CDR3: CASSIGGLGHGYTF
V: TRBV19
J: TRBJ1-2
size: -
D: -

DNA: TGTGCCAGCAGCTTGGGACAGAACACTGAAGCTTTCTTT
CDR3: CASSLGQNTEAFF
V: TRBV7-2
J: TRBJ1-1
size: -
D: -

DNA: TGTGCCAGCAGCGAACGGGAGGCCTACAATGAGCAGTTCTTC
CDR3: CASSEREAYNEQFF
V: TRBV9
J: TRBJ2-1
size: -
D: TRBD2

DNA: TGTGCCAGTAGGGACAGTCCCTATTCTGGAAACACCATATATTTT
CDR3: CASRDSPYSGNTIYF
V: TRBV19
J: TRBJ1-3
size: once
D: -

DNA: TGTGCCAGCAGTGCGGCAGGGGGTGAAACTGAAGCTTTCTTT
CDR3: CASSAAGGETEAFF
V: TRBV6-1
J: TRBJ1-1
size: few
D: TRBD1

DNA: TGTGCCAGCAGCCGCCTCGAGGGAGATGGCTACACCTTC
CDR3: CASSRLEGDGYTF
V: TRBV11-2
J: TRBJ1-2
size: few
D: -

DNA: TGCGCCAGCAGCCCCCCCGACAGATACTATGGCTACACCTTC
CDR3: CASSPPDRYYGYTF
V: TRBV5-1
J: TRBJ1-2
size: -
D: -

DNA: TGTGCCAGCAGTTTAGCCGTCGCGACAGGGATCACTGAAGCTTTCTTT
CDR3: CASSLAVATGITEAFF
V: TRBV28
J: TRBJ1-1
size: -
D: TRBD1

DNA: TGTGCCAGCAGTGAGGGACAGACTCAAGAGACCCAGTACTTC
CDR3: CASSEGQTQETQYF
V: TRBV5-4
J: TRBJ2-5
size: -
D: TRBD1

DNA: TGTGCCAGCAGCCATAGCGGGAGACTTCAAGAGACCCAGTACTTC
CDR3: CASSHSGRLQETQYF
V: TRBV7-2
J: TRBJ2-5
size: -
D: TRBD2

DNA: TGTGCCAGCAGTGGGTCCACAGGGTGGGGCGGGGAGACCCAGTACTTC
CDR3: CASSGSTGWGGETQYF
V: TRBV6-1
J: TRBJ2-5
size: -
D: -

DNA: TGTGCCTGGAGTAAAAGAGACAGGGAATATGGCTACACCTTC
CDR3: CAWSKRDREYGYTF
V: TRBV30
J: TRBJ1-2
size: -
D: TRBD1

DNA: TGCAGCGTTGGTCTTCCCGACGGGCCCCAGCATTTT
CDR3: CSVGLPDGPQHF
V: TRBV29-1
J: TRBJ1-5
size: once
D: -

DNA: TGTGCCAGCAGTTACTCGAGGAGCTCTGGGGCCAACGTCCTGACTTTC
CDR3: CASSYSRSSGANVLTF
V: TRBV6-6
J: TRBJ2-6
size: -
D: -

DNA: TGTGCCAGCAGCTCCAAGCCGTCCAGCCAATTATTGTTCTTC
CDR3: CASSSKPSSQLLFF
V: TRBV7-2
J: TRBJ2-1
size: -
D: -

DNA: TGTGCCAGTAGTACGCAACAGGGGGCTGAAGCTTTCTTT
CDR3: CASSTQQGAEAFF
V: TRBV19
J: TRBJ1-1
size: -
D: TRBD1

DNA: TGCAGCGTTGATCCCGACAGGGGGCCTAATGAGCAGTTCTTC
CDR3: CSVDPDRGPNEQFF
V: TRBV29-1
J: TRBJ2-1
size: few
D: TRBD1

DNA: TGTGCCAGCAGCTGGACTCCGGGACAGGACACAGATACGCAGTATTTT
CDR3: CASSWTPGQDTDTQYF
V: TRBV11-2
J: TRBJ2-3
size: -
D: TRBD1

DNA: TGTGCCTGGAGTGGTTCTAATCAGCCCCAGCATTTT
CDR3: CAWSGSNQPQHF
V: TRBV30
J: TRBJ1-5
size: -
D: -

DNA: TGTGCCAGCAGTTTAGGTGCAGGATTGACCTACGAGCAGTACTTC
CDR3: CASSLGAGLTYEQYF
V: TRBV27
J: TRBJ2-7
size: once
D: -

DNA: TGTGCCAGCGAGGGGTCTGGAAACACCATATATTTT
CDR3: CASEGSGNTIYF
V: TRBV11-2
J: TRBJ1-3
size: -
D: -

DNA: TGCGCCAGCACTCTGGGACAGGGGGCCTCCTACGAGCAGTACTTC
CDR3: CASTLGQGASYEQYF
V: TRBV23-1
J: TRBJ2-7
size: -
D: TRBD1

DNA: TGTGCCAGCAGCCAAGGTAACAGCAATCAGCCCCAGCATTTT
CDR3: CASSQGNSNQPQHF
V: TRBV7-9
J: TRBJ1-5
size: -
D: -

DNA: TGTGCCAGCGCTAAACAGGGTGGCACCGGGGAGCTGTTTTTT
CDR3: CASAKQGGTGELFF
V: TRBV9
J: TRBJ2-2
size: -
D: -